What follows describes a single T cell receptor (beta chain). The CDR3 covers 14 residues. Per the germline V gene, CDR1 is LNHNV and CDR2 is YYDKDF (reference sequence). Trimming cost V 6 bases and J 2 bases; bases outside gene matches: 7. The data were obtained in a study of blood T cell repertoires in COVID-19. Generated by immunoSEQ multiplex PCR, the TCRdb table keeps only in-frame clones and is missing some. This sample carries 60,000 to 75,000 clones, 75% to 80% of them seen once, and the ten largest clones take 45% to 65%. The clonotype originates from a woman older than 75 with acute or convalescent COVID-19. The genes are TRBV15 and TRBJ2-7; 7 nucleotides agree with TRBD2. Sequencing was carried out using peripheral blood. CDR3 nucleotides: TGTGCCACCAGTGCGAGCGGGACCCCCTACGAGCAGTACTTC. It is translated as CATSASGTPYEQYF.